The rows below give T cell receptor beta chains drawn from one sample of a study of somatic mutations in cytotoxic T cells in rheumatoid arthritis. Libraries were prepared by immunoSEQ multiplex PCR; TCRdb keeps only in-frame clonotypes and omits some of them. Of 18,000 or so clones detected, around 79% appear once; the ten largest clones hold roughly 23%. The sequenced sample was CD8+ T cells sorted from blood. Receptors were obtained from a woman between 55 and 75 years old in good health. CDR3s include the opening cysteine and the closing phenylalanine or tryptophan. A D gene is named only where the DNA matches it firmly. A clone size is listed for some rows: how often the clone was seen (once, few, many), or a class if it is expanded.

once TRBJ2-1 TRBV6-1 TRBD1 CASSVVNRGRYNEQFF TGTGCCAGCAGTGTGGTCAACAGGGGGCGATACAATGAGCAGTTCTTC
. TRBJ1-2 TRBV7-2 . CASSLRLQGPGNYGYTF TGTGCCAGCAGCTTACGCCTCCAGGGGCCAGGGAACTATGGCTACACCTTC
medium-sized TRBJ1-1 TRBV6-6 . CASSYSLSNTEAFF TGTGCCAGCAGTTACTCTCTATCGAACACTGAAGCTTTCTTT
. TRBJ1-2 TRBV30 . CAWSPGRENYGYTF TGTGCCTGGAGTCCTGGAAGGGAAAACTATGGCTACACCTTC
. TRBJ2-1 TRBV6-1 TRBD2 CASRLAGVTNEQFF TGTGCCAGCAGACTAGCGGGAGTCACGAATGAGCAGTTCTTC
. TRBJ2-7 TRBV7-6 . CASSLAETYEQYF TGTGCCAGCAGCTTAGCGGAGACCTACGAGCAGTACTTC
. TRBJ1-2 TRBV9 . CASSGYRSNPTGGGYGYTF TGTGCCAGCAGCGGATACCGATCTAATCCGACGGGGGGTGGTTATGGCTACACCTTC
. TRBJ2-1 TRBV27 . CASGLHNEQFF TGTGCCAGCGGGCTCCACAATGAGCAGTTCTTC
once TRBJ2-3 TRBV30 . CAWYTAGATDTQYF TGTGCCTGGTACACAGCGGGCGCCACAGATACGCAGTATTTT
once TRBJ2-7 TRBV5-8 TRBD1 CASSLGQAAYEQYF TGTGCCAGCAGCCTCGGACAGGCGGCCTACGAGCAGTACTTC
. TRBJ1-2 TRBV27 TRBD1 CASSFGTGAYGYTF TGTGCCAGCAGTTTCGGGACAGGGGCCTATGGCTACACCTTC
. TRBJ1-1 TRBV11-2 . CASSLELQGAYTEAFF TGTGCCAGCAGCTTAGAGTTACAGGGAGCATACACTGAAGCTTTCTTT
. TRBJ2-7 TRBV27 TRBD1 CASSLPTGGGRNEQYF TGTGCCAGCAGTTTACCCACAGGGGGCGGTAGGAACGAGCAGTACTTC
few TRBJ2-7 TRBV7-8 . CASSSHGNSYEQYF TGTGCCAGCAGCAGTCACGGGAACTCCTACGAGCAGTACTTC
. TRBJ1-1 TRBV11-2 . CASSLGSGAGTEAFF TGTGCCAGCAGCTTAGGGTCGGGCGCGGGGACTGAAGCTTTCTTT
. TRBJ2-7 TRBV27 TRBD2 CASRDSGSSYEQYF TGTGCCAGCAGGGATAGCGGGAGCTCCTACGAGCAGTACTTC
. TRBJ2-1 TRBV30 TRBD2 CAWGSGRRPYNEQFF TGTGCCTGGGGTAGCGGGAGACGCCCCTACAATGAGCAGTTCTTC
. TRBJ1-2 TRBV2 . CASSEAQNYGYTF TGTGCCAGCAGTGAGGCCCAGAACTATGGCTACACCTTC
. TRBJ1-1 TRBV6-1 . CASKSTGTEAFF TGTGCCAGCAAAAGCACAGGCACTGAAGCTTTCTTT
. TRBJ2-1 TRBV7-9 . CASALGASSYNEQFF TGTGCCAGCGCTTTAGGGGCGAGCTCCTACAATGAGCAGTTCTTC
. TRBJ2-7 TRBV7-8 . CASSLAGVSNEQYF TGTGCCAGCAGCTTAGCCGGGGTGAGCAACGAGCAGTACTTC
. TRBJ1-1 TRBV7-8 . CASSPRGAPGRWNTEAFF TGTGCCAGCAGCCCAAGGGGGGCACCAGGACGATGGAACACTGAAGCTTTCTTT